Below are 30 T cell receptor beta chains sequenced from a single sample in a study of molecular identifiers for immune sequencing clone quantification. TCRdb used MiXCR to reprocess the PCR reads, holding one entry per CDR3 protein. This table has 62,000 or so distinct CDR3 sequences, approximately 18% appearing once. The specimen was naive CD8+ T cells from blood, with Jurkat cell RNA spiked in. The subset was: FACS-sorted CD8+CD4-CCR7+CD45RA+ naive T cells. These receptors were collected from a human donor in good health. Some libraries in this study had Jurkat cell RNA spiked in.

This clonotype was counted ten times or more. This chain joins TRBV19 and TRBJ2-7; 8 bases fit TRBD1. The CDR3 totals 15 residues. The germline gives CDR1 LNHDA, CDR2 SQIVND (reference sequence). V shed 4 bases and J 1 base; nucleotides not matched to a gene: 6. The CDR3 loop reads CASSTFGQGSYEQYF. For the CDR3, the DNA is TGTGCCAGTAGTACGTTCGGACAGGGTTCCTACGAGCAGTACTTC.

This clonotype appeared many times. V gene TRBV20-1 combines with J gene TRBJ2-7; D remains unclear. Trimming pared 3 bases from V and 0 bases from J, leaving 9 bases between. CDR1 and CDR2 from the germline V gene are DFQATT and SNEGSKA (reference sequence). The CDR3 is made up of 13 amino acids. The CDR3 here is CSASEGISYEQYF. The CDR3 coding sequence is TGCAGTGCTAGTGAAGGAATCTCCTACGAGCAGTACTTC.

There are many counts of this clonotype. The gene calls are TRBV7-3 and TRBJ2-7, with TRBD2 identical over 8 bases. The germline V gene encodes CDR1 SGHTA and CDR2 FQGTGA. This CDR3 has 14 residues. Trimming took 5 bases from V and 2 from J; bases not matched to a gene: 5. The CDR3 region has the DNA TGTGCCAGCAGCCCGGACGGGGGGGCCTACGAGCAGTACTTC. Translating gives CASSPDGGAYEQYF.

This clonotype came up many times. The gene calls are TRBV7-9 and TRBJ2-7; 11 positions match TRBD2. Germline values: CDR1 SEHNR, CDR2 FQNEAQ (reference sequence). This CDR3 contains 14 residues. V was clipped by 1 base and J by 5 bases; unmatched bases: 1. CDR3 in amino acids: CASSLVTSGNEQYF. CDR3 DNA: TGTGCCAGCAGCTTAGTGACTAGCGGGAACGAGCAGTACTTC. The complete variable domain, with remaining parts taken from reference TRBV7-9 and TRBJ2-7, reads DTGVSQNPRHKITKRGQNVTFRCDPISEHNRLYWYRQTLGQGPEFLTYFQNEAQLEKSRLLSDRFSAERPKGSFSTLEIQRTEQGDSAMYLCASSLVTSGNEQYFGPGTRLTVT.

V and J are TRBV15 and TRBJ2-7; D remains ambiguous. The CDR3 covers 18 residues. Trimming took 5 bases from V and 2 from J, leaving 25 bases between them. CDR1 is LNHNV, CDR2 YYDKDF, per germline (reference sequence). The chain's CDR3 is CATSSSTLIGSLTYEQYF. The CDR3 DNA reads as TGTGCCACCAGCTCCTCGACATTAATTGGCAGCCTAACCTACGAGCAGTACTTC. Supplemented by reference TRBV15 and TRBJ2-7, the full variable domain reads DAMVIQNPRYQVTQFGKPVTLSCSQTLNHNVMYWYQQKSSQAPKLLFHYYDKDFNNEADTPDNFQSRRPNTSFCFLDIRSPGLGDTAMYLCATSSSTLIGSLTYEQYFGPGTRLTVT.

This clonotype was picked up many times. The chain carries TRBV6-2 or TRBV6-3 and TRBJ1-2; D gene unclear. The CDR3 has 14 residues. Trimming stripped 0 bases from V and 4 bases from J, with 9 bases between. Germline CDR1 MNHEY, CDR2 SVGEGT. CDR3 loop: CASSYSGIGYGYTF. In DNA, the CDR3 is TGTGCCAGCAGTTACTCTGGGATCGGCTATGGCTACACCTTC.

The chain recombines TRBV11-3 with TRBJ2-5; D is undetermined. V gave up 5 bases and J gave up 0 bases, with 10 bases separating them. The CDR3 spans 14 residues. CDR1 and CDR2 from the germline V gene are SGHNT and YENEEA. CDR3 protein: CASSQPFYQETQYF. The DNA for the CDR3 is TGTGCCAGCAGCCAACCATTTTACCAAGAGACCCAGTACTTC.

This clonotype was found many times. V is TRBV5-1 and J is TRBJ2-7, with no clear D. The CDR3 is made up of 15 amino acids. Germline V gene lookup returns CDR1 SGHRS and CDR2 YFSETQ. Deletions cut 0 bases from V and 0 bases from J, with 10 bases between. This chain's CDR3 is CASSLVGVSSYEQYF. The DNA for the CDR3 is TGCGCCAGCAGCTTGGTCGGCGTTAGCTCCTACGAGCAGTACTTC.

Remarks on this clonotype: A read error may explain this, as a much larger clone is one base away. Since the CDR3 does not end with the conserved phenylalanine or tryptophan, this likely comes from a read error. V gene TRBV6-5 combines with J gene TRBJ2-7; the D gene is possibly TRBD2 (6 bases). Trimming left V 0 bases short and J 2 bases short, with 14 bases between. CDR1 is MNHEY and CDR2 is SVGAGI in the germline V gene. This CDR3 contains 16 residues. CDR3 nucleotide sequence: TGTGCCAGCAGTTACTCCTTGGAGGGAGACGCCTACGAGCAGTACCTC. Amino acids: CASSYSLEGDAYEQYL.

This clonotype was detected ten times or more. V and J are TRBV20-1 and TRBJ2-1; 10 nucleotides agree with TRBD2. Germline loops: CDR1 DFQATT, CDR2 SNEGSKA (reference sequence). The V segment lost 5 bases and the J segment 0 bases; nucleotides outside the gene matches: 16. The CDR3 totals 19 residues. This CDR3 reads CSAESGGLALRSSYNEQFF. The CDR3, as DNA: TGCAGTGCTGAGAGCGGGGGACTAGCGCTCCGCAGCTCCTACAATGAGCAGTTCTTC.

This clonotype was seen ten or more times. The chain carries TRBV7-9 and TRBJ1-3; no reliable D call. Per the germline V gene, CDR1 is SEHNR and CDR2 is FQNEAQ (reference sequence). The V and J ends lost 1 base and 1 base respectively, with 14 bases between them. The CDR3 length is 17 residues. The CDR3 DNA follows: TGTGCCAGCAGCTTAGGGGTTTTGTGGAAGTCTGGAAACACCATATATTTT. Protein product: CASSLGVLWKSGNTIYF. Complete variable domain (other parts from reference TRBV7-9 and TRBJ1-3): DTGVSQNPRHKITKRGQNVTFRCDPISEHNRLYWYRQTLGQGPEFLTYFQNEAQLEKSRLLSDRFSAERPKGSFSTLEIQRTEQGDSAMYLCASSLGVLWKSGNTIYFGEGSWLTVV.

Comments on this clonotype: This may stem from a read error, because a much larger clone lies one nucleotide away. A read error is likely, as this CDR3 ends without the conserved phenylalanine or tryptophan. This chain joins TRBV28 and TRBJ2-7; D remains unclear. The V end lost 3 bases, the J end lost 5 bases, and 23 bases lay between the germline ends. The CDR3 has 17 residues. Germline V gene data show CDR1 as MDHEN and CDR2 as SYDVKM. The CDR3 loop reads CASSFDPHGGIVDEQYL. The CDR3 DNA sequence: TGTGCCAGCAGTTTTGACCCTCACGGCGGCATAGTCGACGAGCAGTACCTC.

This clonotype was seen only a few times. The J gene is TRBJ2-1, the V gene TRBV29-1, with unresolved D. Germline-derived CDR1 and CDR2 are SQVTM and ANQGSEA. V was shortened by 1 base and J by 3 bases, with 4 bases between the two germline ends. The CDR3 spans 12 residues. The CDR3 sequence is CSVEVYYNEQFF. CDR3 sequence (DNA): TGCAGCGTTGAAGTCTACTACAATGAGCAGTTCTTC.

The chain uses TRBV7-2 and TRBJ2-1, with 10 positions matching TRBD2. J gave up 8 bases and V 5 bases, and 9 bases lay outside the gene matches. The CDR3 contains 15 residues. Per the germline V gene, CDR1 is SGHTA and CDR2 is FQGNSA. The CDR3 sequence: CASSMTSGRIDEQFF. The CDR3 coding sequence is TGTGCCAGCAGCATGACTAGCGGGCGGATTGATGAGCAGTTCTTC.

This clonotype was observed at least ten times. The V call is TRBV2, the J call TRBJ1-5; possibly TRBD1 for D (5 bases). V was clipped by 1 base and J by 7 bases, with 8 bases between them. The germline V gene encodes CDR1 SNHLY and CDR2 FYNNEI. The length of the CDR3 is 13 residues. CDR3 DNA sequence: TGTGCCAGCAGTGAAGGGGGGAGCCAGCCCCAGCATTTT. As protein: CASSEGGSQPQHF.

This clonotype was detected only a few times. This chain links TRBV13 with TRBJ2-1; TRBD2 might be the D (6 bases). Deletions cut 5 bases from V and 6 bases from J, with 20 bases between. Germline V gene data show CDR1 as PRHDT and CDR2 as FYEKMQ (reference sequence). The CDR3 extends over 16 amino acids. The CDR3 here is CASSEAAGPGGNEQFF. The CDR3 DNA reads as TGTGCCAGCAGCGAGGCCGCGGGGCCCGGTGGCAATGAGCAGTTCTTC.

The sample holds many counts of this clonotype. The genes are TRBV18 and TRBJ1-4, with D tentatively TRBD1 (6 bases). The germline CDR1 and CDR2 sequences are KGHSH and LQKENI. The CDR3 is made up of 18 amino acids. Between the trimmed V and J ends, which lost 2 bases and 8 bases, there was a span of 24 bases. In DNA form, the CDR3 reads TGTGCCAGCTCACCAGTTCGCCGCGCGGCAGGGGCTGTAGAAAAACTGTTTTTT. It specifies CASSPVRRAAGAVEKLFF. The full variable domain, with the rest looked up from reference TRBV18 and TRBJ1-4, is NAGVMQNPRHLVRRRGQEARLRCSPMKGHSHVYWYRQLPEEGLKFMVYLQKENIIDESGMPKERFSAEFPKEGPSILRIQQVVRGDSAAYFCASSPVRRAAGAVEKLFFGSGTQLSVL.

Only a few counts were recorded for this clonotype. The chain is built from TRBV19 and TRBJ2-2, with D perhaps TRBD2 (6 bases). The CDR3 spans 15 residues. In germline, CDR1 is LNHDA, CDR2 SQIVND (reference sequence). Trimming removed 9 bases from V and 3 bases from J, with 17 bases in between. CDR3 DNA: TGTGCCAGCTGCCCCCGGGAGATTTACACCGGGGAGCTGTTTTTT. It encodes CASCPREIYTGELFF.

This clonotype showed up many times. The chain recombines TRBV7-9 with TRBJ2-7; TRBD1 agrees at 11 bases. Losses at the gene ends were 5 bases for V and 0 bases for J; bases not matched to a gene: 3. Germline V gives CDR1 SEHNR, CDR2 FQNEAQ (reference sequence). The CDR3 extends over 15 amino acids. The CDR3: CASSIGTGGSYEQYF. The CDR3 DNA is TGTGCCAGCAGCATAGGGACAGGGGGCTCCTACGAGCAGTACTTC.

CDR3 protein: CASSLGIGGEQYF. In DNA, the CDR3 is TGTGCCAGCAGCTTGGGGATCGGTGGCGAGCAGTACTTC. The J gene is TRBJ2-7, the V gene TRBV5-6; D gene uncertain. The CDR3 is made up of 13 amino acids. The V end lost 0 bases, the J end lost 6 bases, and 10 bases lay between the germline ends. Germline V gene sequence: CDR1 SGHDT, CDR2 YYEEEE.

This clonotype was recorded many times. The rearrangement uses TRBV7-9 and TRBJ2-5; 8 nucleotides match TRBD1. Germline V gene sequence: CDR1 SEHNR, CDR2 FQNEAQ (reference sequence). J gave up 7 bases and V 5 bases, and 6 bases lay outside the gene matches. The CDR3 is 13 amino acids. The CDR3 sequence: CASSPTGDGTQYF. The CDR3, as DNA: TGTGCCAGCAGCCCGACAGGGGATGGGACCCAGTACTTC.

There are many counts of this clonotype. V is TRBV6-2 or TRBV6-3 and J is TRBJ2-7, with 8 bases that match TRBD2. The CDR3 consists of 18 residues. Germline loops: CDR1 MNHEY, CDR2 SVGEGT. J lost 4 bases, V lost 2 bases, and 16 bases had no gene match. The CDR3 coding sequence is TGTGCCAGCAGTTACCTCCCTCTGATGCGGGGGGAAGATTACGAGCAGTACTTC. Encoded protein: CASSYLPLMRGEDYEQYF.

Points on this clonotype: A much larger clone differs by one base, so this may be a read error. The J gene is TRBJ1-5, the V gene TRBV15, with a tentative D call TRBD1 (6 bases). CDR3 length: 15 amino acids. The germline V gene encodes CDR1 LNHNV and CDR2 YYDKDF (reference sequence). V lost 7 bases and J 2 bases, leaving 15 bases between the germline ends. The CDR3 reads CATICRGNRNQPQHF. The CDR3, as DNA: TGTGCCACCATCTGTAGGGGGAATCGCAATCAGCCCCAGCATTTT. The whole variable domain, remainder taken from reference TRBV15 and TRBJ1-5, is DAMVIQNPRYQVTQFGKPVTLSCSQTLNHNVMYWYQQKSSQAPKLLFHYYDKDFNNEADTPDNFQSRRPNTSFCFLDIRSPGLGDTAMYLCATICRGNRNQPQHFGDGTRLSIL.

This clonotype was detected many times. Here the CDR3 reads CASSLGITDTQYF. In DNA, the CDR3 is TGTGCCAGCAGCTTAGGTATCACGGATACGCAGTATTTT. This chain uses TRBV7-8 with TRBJ2-3; no clear D gene. The CDR3 totals 13 residues. V was trimmed by 1 base and J by 6 bases, leaving 8 bases between them. From germline, CDR1 is SGHVS and CDR2 FQNEAQ.

Ten or more counts support this clonotype. The chain is built from TRBV7-9 and TRBJ2-7; 11 bases match TRBD2. V shed 4 bases, J shed 0 bases, and the junction held 8 bases outside the gene matches. Germline V gene sequence: CDR1 SEHNR, CDR2 FQNEAQ (reference sequence). CDR3 length equals 17 residues. The CDR3 spells CASSSPGLAEISYEQYF. CDR3 in DNA: TGTGCCAGCAGCTCGCCGGGACTAGCGGAGATCTCCTACGAGCAGTACTTC.

This clonotype was recorded at least ten times. This chain links TRBV20-1 with TRBJ2-7; D not certain. CDR3 length: 14 residues. CDR1 is DFQATT, CDR2 SNEGSKA, per germline (reference sequence). The V gene lost 0 bases and the J gene lost 1 base, with 10 bases spanning the gap. DNA for the CDR3: TGCAGTGCTAGAGAACAGCGTCTATCCTACGAGCAGTACTTC. Amino acids: CSAREQRLSYEQYF.

For this clonotype: This could be a read error, since a much larger clone is one nucleotide away. The rearrangement joins TRBV6-6 to TRBJ1-6; D is undetermined. The CDR3 contains 9 residues. Germline lookup yields CDR1 MNHNY and CDR2 SVGAGI (reference sequence). CDR3 sequence: CASSSSLHF. Here the CDR3 DNA reads TGTGCCAGCAGTTCATCCCTCCACTTT.

The table lists this clonotype with many counts. The gene calls are TRBV28 and TRBJ2-7; 8 bases fit TRBD1. Germline V CDR1 and CDR2: MDHEN, SYDVKM. After removal of 5 bases from V and 7 bases from J, the junction contained 4 bases not matched to a gene. The CDR3 is 12 residues long. Here the CDR3 DNA reads TGTGCCAGCAGTCCGACAGGGGTGGAGCAGTACTTC. This gives the protein CASSPTGVEQYF.

This clonotype came up many times. The rearrangement links TRBV7-6 to TRBJ2-7, with 11 bases fitting TRBD2. CDR3 length: 14 amino acids. Trimming at V came to 5 bases and at J to 5 bases, leaving 5 bases not matched to a gene. Germline-derived CDR1 and CDR2 are SGHVS and FNYEAQ. The CDR3 DNA sequence: TGTGCCAGCAGCCTCAGACTAGCGGGAAACGAGCAGTACTTC. As protein: CASSLRLAGNEQYF.

In the case of this clonotype: A much larger clone is a single base away; this may be a read error. The CDR3 reads CASSWGEWEGLHEQYF. CDR3 coding DNA: TGTGCCAGCAGTTGGGGGGAGTGGGAGGGCCTGCACGAGCAGTACTTC. This rearrangement joins TRBV28 to TRBJ2-7, with TRBD2 identical over 7 bases. CDR3 length: 16 amino acids. With V trimmed by 4 bases and J by 5 bases, 14 bases remained unmatched. The germline V gene encodes CDR1 MDHEN and CDR2 SYDVKM.